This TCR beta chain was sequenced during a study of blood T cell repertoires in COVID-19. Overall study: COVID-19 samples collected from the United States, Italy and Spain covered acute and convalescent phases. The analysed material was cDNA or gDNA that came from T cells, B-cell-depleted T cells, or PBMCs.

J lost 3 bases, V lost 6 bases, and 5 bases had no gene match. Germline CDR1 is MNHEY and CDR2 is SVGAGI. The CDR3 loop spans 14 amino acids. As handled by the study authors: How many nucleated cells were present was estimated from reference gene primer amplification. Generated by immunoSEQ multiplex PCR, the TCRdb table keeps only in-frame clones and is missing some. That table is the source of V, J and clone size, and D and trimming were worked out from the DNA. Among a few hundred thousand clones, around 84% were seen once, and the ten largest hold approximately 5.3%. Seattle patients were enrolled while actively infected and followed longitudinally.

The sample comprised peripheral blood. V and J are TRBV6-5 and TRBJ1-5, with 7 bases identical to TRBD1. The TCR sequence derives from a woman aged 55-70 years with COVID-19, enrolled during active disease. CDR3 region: CASSPGTANQPQHF. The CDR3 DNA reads TGTGCCAGCAGCCCAGGGACAGCCAATCAGCCCCAGCATTTT.